This T cell receptor beta chain was documented in a study of molecular identifiers for immune sequencing clone quantification. Preparation of the bulk TCR libraries relied on previously described methods and listed TCR primers. TCRdb used MiXCR to reprocess the PCR reads, holding one entry per CDR3 protein. The profile shows about half a million distinct CDR3 sequences, about 26% of them singletons. This CDR3 comprises 15 residues. Germline loops: CDR1 SGHTA, CDR2 FQGNSA. V shed 1 base, J shed 2 bases, and the junction held 4 bases outside the gene matches. This clonotype was counted a single time. The chain is built from TRBV7-2 and TRBJ2-7, with 8 positions matching TRBD1. The TCR comes from a human donor in good health. Some libraries in this study had Jurkat cell RNA spiked in. Sample: naive CD8+ T cells from blood, with Jurkat cell RNA spiked in. This sample's subset: FACS-sorted CD8+CD4-CCR7+CD45RA+ naive T cells. The CDR3 spells CASSLVTGETYEQYF. The CDR3 DNA reads as TGTGCCAGCAGCTTAGTGACAGGGGAAACCTACGAGCAGTACTTC.